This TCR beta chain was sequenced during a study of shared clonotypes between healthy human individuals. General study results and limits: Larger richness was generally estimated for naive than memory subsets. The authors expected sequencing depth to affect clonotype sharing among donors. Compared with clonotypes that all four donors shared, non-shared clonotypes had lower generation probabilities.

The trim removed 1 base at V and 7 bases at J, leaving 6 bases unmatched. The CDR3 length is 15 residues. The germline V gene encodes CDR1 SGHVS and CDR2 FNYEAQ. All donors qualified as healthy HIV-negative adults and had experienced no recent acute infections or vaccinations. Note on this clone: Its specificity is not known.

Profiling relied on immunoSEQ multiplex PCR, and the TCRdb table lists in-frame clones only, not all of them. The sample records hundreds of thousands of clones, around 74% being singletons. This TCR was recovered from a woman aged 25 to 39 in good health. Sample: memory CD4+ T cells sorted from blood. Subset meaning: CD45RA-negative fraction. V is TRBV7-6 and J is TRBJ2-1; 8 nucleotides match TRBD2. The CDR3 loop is CASSLVAGTANEQFF. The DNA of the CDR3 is TGTGCCAGCAGCTTAGTAGCGGGGACCGCAAATGAGCAGTTCTTC.